This TCR beta chain appears in the sequencing data of a study of blood T cell repertoires in COVID-19. Study-wide context: The origin of the acute and convalescent COVID-19 samples was the United States, Italy and Spain. Nucleic acid was either cDNA or gDNA, and it came from T cells, B-cell-depleted T cells, or PBMCs.

Trimming cost V 2 bases and J 2 bases; bases outside gene matches: 2. The CDR3 runs to 16 residues. Germline CDR1 SGDLS, CDR2 YYNGEE. In the original processing: Amplification from reference gene primers served as the basis for estimated nucleated cell counts. Method: immunoSEQ multiplex PCR; TCRdb's copy keeps in-frame clones and lacks some. The DNA gave D and trimming, while V, J and clone size come from that table. Of roughly 110,000 clones detected, about 85% appear once; the ten largest clones hold 3% to 3.5%. The sequencing input was peripheral blood. The chain joins TRBV9 to TRBJ2-1; 12 nucleotides match TRBD2. The TCR was taken from a man between 35 and 55 years old with acute or convalescent COVID-19. For the CDR3, the DNA is TGTGCCAGCAGCGTCCCTAGCGGGGGGGCCTACAATGAGCAGTTCTTC. This codes for CASSVPSGGAYNEQFF.